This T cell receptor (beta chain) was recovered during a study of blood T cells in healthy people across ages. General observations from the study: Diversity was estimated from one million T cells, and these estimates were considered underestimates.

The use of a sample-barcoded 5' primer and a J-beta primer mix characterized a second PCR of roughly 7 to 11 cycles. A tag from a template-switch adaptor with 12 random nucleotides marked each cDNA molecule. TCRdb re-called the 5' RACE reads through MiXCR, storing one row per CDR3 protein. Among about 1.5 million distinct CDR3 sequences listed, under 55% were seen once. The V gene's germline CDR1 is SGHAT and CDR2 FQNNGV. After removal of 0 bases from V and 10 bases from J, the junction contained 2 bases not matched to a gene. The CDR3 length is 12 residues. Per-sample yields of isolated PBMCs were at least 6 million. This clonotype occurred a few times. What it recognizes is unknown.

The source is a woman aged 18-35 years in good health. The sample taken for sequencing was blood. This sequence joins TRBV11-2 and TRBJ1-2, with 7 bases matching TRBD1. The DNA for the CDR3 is TGTGCCAGCAGCTTAGAGGGACAGCCCTACACCTTC. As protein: CASSLEGQPYTF.